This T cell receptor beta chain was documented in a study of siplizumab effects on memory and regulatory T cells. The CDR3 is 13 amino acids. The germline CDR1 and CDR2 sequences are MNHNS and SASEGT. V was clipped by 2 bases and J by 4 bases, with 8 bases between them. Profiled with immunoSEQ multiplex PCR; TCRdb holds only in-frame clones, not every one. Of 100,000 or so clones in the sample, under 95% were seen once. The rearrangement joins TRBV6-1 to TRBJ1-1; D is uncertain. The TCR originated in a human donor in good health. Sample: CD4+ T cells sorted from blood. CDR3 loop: CASSELGPTEAFF. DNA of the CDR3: TGTGCCAGCAGTGAACTCGGCCCCACTGAAGCTTTCTTT.